Listed here are 21 T cell receptor beta chains from one sample, sequenced in a study of post-analysis software for immune sequencing data. Broader study findings: TRBV5-6, TRBV5-1 and TRBV20-1 were among a few TRBV segments more frequent in patients than controls.

Presence of unique molecular identifiers characterized the TCR beta cDNA libraries. TCRdb redid the calling of the PCR reads with MiXCR, one entry per CDR3 protein. In the table there are roughly 540,000 distinct CDR3 sequences, around a third of which are singletons. No antigen is known for these receptors. The specimen sequenced was blood. Receptors were obtained from a girl between 2 and 17 years old with multiple sclerosis.

The J gene is TRBJ1-2, the V gene TRBV5-1, with TRBD1 matching 12 bases. The CDR3 runs 15 residues. V was clipped by 6 bases and J by 4 bases; unmatched bases: 7. Germline values: CDR1 SGHRS, CDR2 YFSETQ. In DNA, the CDR3 is TGCGCCAGCAACCTGGGACAGGGGGCGGTCTATGGCTACACCTTC. Its translation: CASNLGQGAVYGYTF.

The V gene is TRBV24-1, the J gene TRBJ1-2; a possible D gene is TRBD1 (5 bases). Germline CDR1 and CDR2: KGHDR and SFDVKD. This CDR3 is built from 15 residues. V was trimmed by 2 bases and J by 2 bases, leaving 11 bases between them. The CDR3: CATSDSGTGNYGYTF. DNA of the CDR3: TGTGCCACCAGTGATTCAGGGACCGGCAACTATGGCTACACCTTC.

The chain joins TRBV6-2 or TRBV6-3 to TRBJ2-7; D is unresolved. The CDR3 has 12 residues. V gave up 4 bases and J gave up 4 bases, with 8 bases separating them. Germline V gene lookup returns CDR1 MNHEY and CDR2 SVGEGT. The CDR3 spells CASSFAFYEQYF. In nucleotides, the CDR3 is TGTGCCAGCAGTTTCGCCTTTTACGAGCAGTACTTC.

Remarks on this clonotype: A much larger clone sits a single nucleotide away, making a read error possible. The chain joins TRBV5-1 to TRBJ1-2; D ambiguous. CDR1 and CDR2 (germline): SGHRS, YFSETQ. The CDR3 spans 14 residues. Written as DNA, the CDR3 is TGCGCCCGCAGCTTGGGAGGGCGCGACTATGGCTACACCTTC. This translates into CARSLGGRDYGYTF.

This chain links TRBV7-2 with TRBJ2-2; TRBD2 aligns across 7 bases. V dropped 5 bases and J dropped 5; count of bases not matched to a gene: 8. CDR3 length: 15 residues. The germline gives CDR1 SGHTA, CDR2 FQGNSA. CDR3 bases: TGTGCCAGCAGCCCCTGGACTAGTCCAACCGGGGAGCTGTTTTTT. The encoded protein is CASSPWTSPTGELFF.

A remark on this clonotype: One end of the junction fails to match germline, which may point to a read error. In DNA form, the CDR3 reads TGTGCTAGCAGCTTGGGGTATCCTAATGAAAAACTGTTTTTT. Its translation: CASSLGYPNEKLFF. The genes are TRBV7-7 and TRBJ1-4; D remains ambiguous. This CDR3 has 14 residues. Germline V gives CDR1 SSHAT, CDR2 FNYEAQ (reference sequence).

This clonotype occurred a few times. The chain combines TRBV6-6 with TRBJ2-1; the D gene is possibly TRBD1 (5 bases). CDR1 is MNHNY and CDR2 is SVGAGI in the germline V gene (reference sequence). The CDR3 is made up of 17 amino acids. With 0 bases removed from V and 1 base from J, the gap between germline ends came to 13 bases. The DNA for the CDR3 is TGTGCCAGCAGTTACTCGATGCAGGGTTCGTCCTACAATGAGCAGTTCTTC. It translates to CASSYSMQGSSYNEQFF.

This clonotype has more than one count but fewer than ten. The chain is built from TRBV2 and TRBJ1-2, with D perhaps matching TRBD1 (6 bases). The CDR3 spans 15 residues. CDR1 and CDR2 from the germline V gene are SNHLY and FYNNEI. Trimming took 6 bases from V and 2 from J, leaving 16 bases between them. CDR3 in amino acids: CASSPGTFRNYGYTF. The CDR3 nucleotides read TGTGCCAGCAGCCCGGGGACATTTAGAAACTATGGCTACACCTTC.

This clonotype was seen repeatedly, ten times or more. The V gene is TRBV12-3 or TRBV12-4, the J gene TRBJ2-7; D not certain. This CDR3 contains 13 residues. The germline V and J ends were trimmed by 6 bases and 2 bases, with 11 bases remaining between them. The CDR3 coding sequence is TGTGCCAGCAGCTTATTGGGCGCCTACGAGCAGTACTTC. Its translation is CASSLLGAYEQYF.

V gene TRBV13 combines with J gene TRBJ1-1; D is unclear. Between the trimmed V and J ends, which lost 5 bases and 0 bases, there was a span of 10 bases. Germline V CDR1 and CDR2: PRHDT, FYEKMQ (reference sequence). This CDR3 is 14 amino acids long. CDR3 nucleotides: TGTGCCAGCAGCCCCCGGGAGATGAACACTGAAGCTTTCTTT. It yields the protein CASSPREMNTEAFF. Using reference TRBV13 and TRBJ1-1 for the parts outside the CDR3, the full variable domain is AAGVIQSPRHLIKEKRETATLKCYPIPRHDTVYWYQQGPGQDPQFLISFYEKMQSDKGSIPDRFSAQQFSDYHSELNMSSLELGDSALYFCASSPREMNTEAFFGQGTRLTVV.

The rearrangement uses TRBV12-3 or TRBV12-4 and TRBJ1-4; perhaps TRBD1 as D (6 bases). Trimming took off 3 bases at V and 7 bases at J, with 6 bases between the two ends. The CDR3 runs 12 residues. The CDR3 protein is CASSFRGEKLFF. The CDR3 DNA sequence: TGTGCCAGCAGTTTCAGGGGTGAAAAACTGTTTTTT.

This clonotype came up a few times. V is TRBV2 and J is TRBJ2-5; D is ambiguous. This CDR3 spans 14 amino acids. Germline loops: CDR1 SNHLY, CDR2 FYNNEI. V was trimmed by 4 bases and J by 2 bases, leaving 11 bases between them. CDR3 protein: CASSGERPQETQYF. DNA of the CDR3: TGTGCCAGCAGTGGGGAACGGCCGCAAGAGACCCAGTACTTC.

The chain employs TRBV5-1 and TRBJ1-2, with 7 bases lining up with TRBD1. Germline V gene data show CDR1 as SGHRS and CDR2 as YFSETQ. The V gene end was trimmed by 0 bases and the J gene end by 5 bases; junction bases not matched to a gene: 4. The CDR3 covers 14 residues. CDR3 residues: CASSLVLGQYGYTF. The CDR3 DNA reads TGCGCCAGCAGCTTGGTTCTGGGACAGTATGGCTACACCTTC.

The chain employs TRBV20-1 and TRBJ1-5; 12 nucleotides agree with TRBD1. Germline V CDR1 and CDR2: DFQATT, SNEGSKA (reference sequence). This CDR3 comprises 19 residues. The V segment lost 3 bases and the J segment 0 bases; nucleotides outside the gene matches: 12. In DNA form, the CDR3 reads TGCAGTGCTAGGTTGAGCGGGACAGGGGGCACCGATAGCAATCAGCCCCAGCATTTT. This translates into CSARLSGTGGTDSNQPQHF.

The rearrangement joins TRBV20-1 to TRBJ1-2; no clear D. CDR3 length: 11 residues. Trimming took off 4 bases at V and 3 bases at J, with 6 bases between the two ends. Germline values: CDR1 DFQATT, CDR2 SNEGSKA (reference sequence). The CDR3 protein is CSAKVDYGYTF. The CDR3 nucleotides read TGCAGTGCTAAGGTAGACTATGGCTACACCTTC.

This clonotype was found a few times. The genes are TRBV24-1 and TRBJ1-1; D is unclear. This CDR3 has 12 amino acids. From germline, CDR1 is KGHDR and CDR2 SFDVKD. The V end lost 5 bases, the J end lost 4 bases, and 7 bases lay between the germline ends. The DNA of the CDR3 is TGTGCCACCAGTGGAGTCGGCACTGAAGCTTTCTTT. Residues: CATSGVGTEAFF.

There are a few counts of this clonotype. The chain combines TRBV10-3 with TRBJ2-1, with D hard to call. The germline gives CDR1 ENHRY, CDR2 SYGVKD. The V end lost 2 bases, the J end lost 10 bases, and 6 bases lay between the germline ends. CDR3 length equals 11 residues. The CDR3 sequence: CAISEKREQFF. The CDR3 DNA is TGTGCCATCAGTGAGAAGAGGGAGCAGTTCTTC.

V and J are TRBV10-3 and TRBJ1-2; perhaps TRBD1 as D (5 bases). This CDR3 spans 17 amino acids. Germline CDR1 reads ENHRY; CDR2 reads SYGVKD. The V end was cut by 0 bases, the J end by 4 bases, with 18 bases between. The CDR3 DNA sequence: TGTGCCATCAGTGAGTCGACTCTGAATCTGGGGGGCTATGGCTACACCTTC. It encodes CAISESTLNLGGYGYTF.

This clonotype was counted many times. V and J are TRBV4-1 and TRBJ2-6; the D is unclear. With 10 bases removed from V and 2 bases from J, the gap between germline ends came to 9 bases. This CDR3 is built from 13 residues. Germline loops: CDR1 MGHRA, CDR2 YSYEKL. In DNA, the CDR3 is TGCGCCACCCAAGGGACTGGGGCCAACGTCCTGACTTTC. Translation: CATQGTGANVLTF.

V usage is TRBV7-2 and J usage is TRBJ1-5; tentative D call: TRBD1 (5 bases). CDR1 and CDR2 (germline): SGHTA, FQGNSA. The CDR3 is made up of 15 amino acids. Trimming took 4 bases from V and 5 from J, leaving 15 bases between them. The CDR3 region is CASSSESGGHQPQHF. DNA of the CDR3: TGTGCCAGCAGCTCGGAATCGGGGGGTCATCAGCCCCAGCATTTT.

This sequence joins TRBV7-2 and TRBJ2-4; TRBD1 agrees at 8 bases. In germline, CDR1 is SGHTA, CDR2 FQGNSA. Losses at the gene ends were 0 bases for V and 5 bases for J; bases not matched to a gene: 6. The CDR3 sequence is 16 residues long. The CDR3 bases are TGTGCCAGCAGCTTAGCGGGGGCAGGGGGCCAAAACATTCAGTACTTC. Translating gives CASSLAGAGGQNIQYF.